This T cell receptor (beta chain) is from a study of T cells in Graves' hyperthyroidism and ophthalmopathy. Study-level findings and limits: Most thyroid clonotypes with frequency above 0.001 were detected in blood.

The TCR beta CDR3 regions underwent amplification using RNA transcripts as the source. The TCR CDR3 was amplified in a first-round RT-PCR using the HTBI primer set. TCRdb reprocessed the multiplex PCR reads via MiXCR and lists one record per CDR3 protein. The repertoire includes under 350,000 distinct CDR3 sequences, 20% to 25% of them detected once, and over 25% sits in the top ten. At least ten counts were recorded for this clonotype. Its cognate antigen is unknown. The CDR3 has 12 residues. The germline V and J ends were trimmed by 6 bases and 14 bases, with 14 bases remaining between them. Drawn at first hyperthyroidism diagnosis, the blood sample preceded any ophthalmopathy symptoms.

The sequenced material came from blood. J is TRBJ1-6 and V is TRBV12-3 or TRBV12-4; TRBD1 might be the D (6 bases). This TCR was sampled from a man aged 35 to 55 with Graves' hyperthyroidism that later progressed to Graves' ophthalmopathy. CDR3 in DNA: TGTGCCAGCAGGGAAAGGGGGATTACCCTCCACTTT. Amino acid sequence: CASRERGITLHF.